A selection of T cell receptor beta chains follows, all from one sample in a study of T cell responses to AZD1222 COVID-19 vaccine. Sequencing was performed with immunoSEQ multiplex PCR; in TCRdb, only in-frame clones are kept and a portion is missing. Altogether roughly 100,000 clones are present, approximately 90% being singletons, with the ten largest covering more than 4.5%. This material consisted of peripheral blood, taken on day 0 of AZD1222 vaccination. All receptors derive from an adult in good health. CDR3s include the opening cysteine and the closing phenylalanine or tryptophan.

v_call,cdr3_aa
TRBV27,CASSLQRGNTIYF
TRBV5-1,CASSRGSSGTSYEQYF
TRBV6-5,CASSKDRGWRKLFF
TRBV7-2,CASSVTGNEKLFF
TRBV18,CASSPLLGGTETQYF
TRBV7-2,CASSLVGTEAGELFF
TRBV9,CASSLSTFSPLHF
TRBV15,CATSRDSGRDRDSYEQYF
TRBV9,CASSAGGITDTQYF
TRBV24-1,CATSEPTGQTYNEQFF
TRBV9,CASSDTPGPYEQYF
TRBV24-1,CATSDLMTHEQYF
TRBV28,CASSPGTGGQPQHF
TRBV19,CAILPWGDRASYEQYF
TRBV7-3,CASSLMLAHEQFF
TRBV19,CASSGRGNSPLHF
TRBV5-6,CASSLIGGPNTGELFF
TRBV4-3,CASSQEFSQGYQPQHF
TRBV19,CASSIRTGGKGNQPQHF
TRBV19,CASSIGGSYNEQFF
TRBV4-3,CASSQEGVSGANVLTF
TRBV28,CASSPPDSPYTEAFF
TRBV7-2,CASSSTATLYGYTF
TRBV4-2,CASSPTSGGNYEQYF
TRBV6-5,CASSYRIQNGYTF
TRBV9,CASSLYLKGSSSYNEQFF
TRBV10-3,CAIRAKGAGDHNEQFF
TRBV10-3,CAISEARTGRTEAFF
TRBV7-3,CASSLTRTSTHNEQFF
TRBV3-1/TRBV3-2,CASSPSDTGELFF
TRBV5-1,CASSLAVGRYSNQPQHF
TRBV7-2,CASSLGHINEKLFF
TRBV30,CAWSVNRGADTGELFF
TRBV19,CASTPEKPRYGYTF